This T cell receptor beta chain was recovered during a study of type 1 regulatory T cells. Study-level information: An in vitro protocol generated T-allo10, a Tr1-enriched, alloantigen-specific CD4 T cell product.

One entry per CDR3 protein results from TCRdb running MiXCR on the reads. The sample consists of 80,000 to 100,000 distinct CDR3 sequences, 25% to 40% of them appearing once. V lost 9 bases, J lost 5 bases, and 11 bases lay in between. This CDR3 spans 13 amino acids. Germline assignment: CDR1 LNHDA and CDR2 SQIVND (reference sequence). The sequencing input was CD4+ T cells, either the whole sample or a sorted fraction (not recorded which). This rearrangement joins TRBV19 to TRBJ1-6; weak D call: TRBD1 (5 bases). The TCR was taken from a human donor in good health. CDR3 region: CASATDHNSPLHF. CDR3 nucleotides: TGTGCCAGCGCGACAGACCATAATTCACCCCTCCACTTT. The whole variable domain, filled in from reference TRBV19 and TRBJ1-6, reads DGGITQSPKYLFRKEGQNVTLSCEQNLNHDAMYWYRQDPGQGLRLIYYSQIVNDFQKGDIAEGYSVSREKKESFPLTVTSAQKNPTAFYLCASATDHNSPLHFGNGTRLTVT.